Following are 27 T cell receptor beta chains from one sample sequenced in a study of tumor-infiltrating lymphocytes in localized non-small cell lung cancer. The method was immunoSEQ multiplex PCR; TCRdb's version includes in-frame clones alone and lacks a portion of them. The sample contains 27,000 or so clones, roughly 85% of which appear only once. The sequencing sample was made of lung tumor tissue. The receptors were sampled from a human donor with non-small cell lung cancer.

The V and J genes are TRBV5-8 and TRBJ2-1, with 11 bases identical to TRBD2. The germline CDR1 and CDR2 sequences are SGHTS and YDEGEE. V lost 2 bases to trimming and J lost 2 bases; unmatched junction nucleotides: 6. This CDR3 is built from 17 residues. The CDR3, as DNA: TGTGCCAGCAGCTTTATAGCGGGGGGGCAAACCTACAATGAGCAGTTCTTC. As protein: CASSFIAGGQTYNEQFF.

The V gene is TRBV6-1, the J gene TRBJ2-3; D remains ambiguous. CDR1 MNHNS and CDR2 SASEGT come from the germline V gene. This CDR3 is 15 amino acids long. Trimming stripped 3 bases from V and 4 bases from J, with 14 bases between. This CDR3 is CASSDTLGVSDTQYF. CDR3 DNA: TGTGCCAGCAGTGACACCCTAGGTGTCTCAGATACGCAGTATTTT.

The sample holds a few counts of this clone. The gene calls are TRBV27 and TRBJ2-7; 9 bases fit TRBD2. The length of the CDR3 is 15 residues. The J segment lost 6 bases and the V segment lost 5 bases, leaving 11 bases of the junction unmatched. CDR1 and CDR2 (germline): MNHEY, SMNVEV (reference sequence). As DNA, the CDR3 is TGTGCCAGCAGTCCCCTTAGCGGGGGTGGGGGCGAGCAGTACTTC. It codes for CASSPLSGGGGEQYF.

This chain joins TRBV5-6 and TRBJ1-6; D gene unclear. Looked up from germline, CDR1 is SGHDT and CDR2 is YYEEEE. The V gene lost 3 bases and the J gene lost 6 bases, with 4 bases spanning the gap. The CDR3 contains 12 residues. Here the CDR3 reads CASSYSNSPLHF. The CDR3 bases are TGTGCCAGCAGCTACAGTAATTCACCCCTCCACTTT.

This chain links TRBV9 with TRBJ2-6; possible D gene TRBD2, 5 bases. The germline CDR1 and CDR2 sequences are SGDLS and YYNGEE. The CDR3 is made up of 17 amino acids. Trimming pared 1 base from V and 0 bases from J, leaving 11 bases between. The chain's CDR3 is CASSVFGGSSGANVLTF. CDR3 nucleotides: TGTGCCAGCAGCGTATTCGGAGGAAGCTCTGGGGCCAACGTCCTGACTTTC. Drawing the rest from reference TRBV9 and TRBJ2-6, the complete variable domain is DSGVTQTPKHLITATGQRVTLRCSPRSGDLSVYWYQQSLDQGLQFLIQYYNGEERAKGNILERFSAQQFPDLHSELNLSSLELGDSALYFCASSVFGGSSGANVLTFGAGSRLTVL.

The CDR3 DNA is TGTGCCAGCAGACTCAGGGGACGTGGTGAAAAACTGTTTTTT. Encoded protein: CASRLRGRGEKLFF. J is TRBJ1-4 and V is TRBV6-6; D perhaps matches TRBD1 (6 bases). The CDR3 extends over 14 amino acids. The V end lost 6 bases, the J end lost 7 bases, and 15 bases lay between the germline ends. CDR1 and CDR2 from the germline V gene are MNHNY and SVGAGI (reference sequence).

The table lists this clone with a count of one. CDR3 in amino acids: CASSLARQEVSGNEKLFF. The CDR3, as DNA: TGTGCCAGCAGCTTAGCAAGACAGGAGGTTTCCGGAAATGAAAAACTGTTTTTT. This chain connects TRBV7-9 to TRBJ1-4; possibly TRBD1 for D (6 bases). The germline V gene has CDR1 SEHNR and CDR2 FQNEAQ (reference sequence). The CDR3 is made up of 18 amino acids. V lost 0 bases to trimming and J lost 5 bases, with 19 bases between them.

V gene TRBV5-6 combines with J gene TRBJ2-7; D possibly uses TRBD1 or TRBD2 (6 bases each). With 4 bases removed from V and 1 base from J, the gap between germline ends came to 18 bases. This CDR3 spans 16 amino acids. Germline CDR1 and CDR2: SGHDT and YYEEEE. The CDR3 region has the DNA TGTGCCAGCAGCGCGGGCGGGACAATATCTTCCTACGAGCAGTACTTC. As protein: CASSAGGTISSYEQYF.

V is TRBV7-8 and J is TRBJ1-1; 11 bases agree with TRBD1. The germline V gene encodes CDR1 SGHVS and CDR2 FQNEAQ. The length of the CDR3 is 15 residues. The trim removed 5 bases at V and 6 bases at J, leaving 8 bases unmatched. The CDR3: CASSGMGQGGAEAFF. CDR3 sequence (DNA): TGTGCCAGCAGCGGTATGGGACAGGGGGGAGCTGAAGCTTTCTTT.

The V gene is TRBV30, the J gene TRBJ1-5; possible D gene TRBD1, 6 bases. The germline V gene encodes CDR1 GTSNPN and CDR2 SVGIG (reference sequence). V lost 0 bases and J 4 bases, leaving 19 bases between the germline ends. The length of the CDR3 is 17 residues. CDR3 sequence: CAWSVLGGRGRNQPQHF. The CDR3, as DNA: TGTGCCTGGAGTGTTCTGGGGGGCAGGGGAAGAAATCAGCCCCAGCATTTT.

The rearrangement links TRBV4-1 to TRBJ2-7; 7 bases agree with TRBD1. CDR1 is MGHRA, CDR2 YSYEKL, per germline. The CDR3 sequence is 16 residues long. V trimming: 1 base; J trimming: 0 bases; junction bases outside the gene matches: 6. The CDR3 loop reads CASSQGSDRLSYEQYF. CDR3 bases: TGCGCCAGCAGCCAAGGGTCGGACAGGCTCTCCTACGAGCAGTACTTC.

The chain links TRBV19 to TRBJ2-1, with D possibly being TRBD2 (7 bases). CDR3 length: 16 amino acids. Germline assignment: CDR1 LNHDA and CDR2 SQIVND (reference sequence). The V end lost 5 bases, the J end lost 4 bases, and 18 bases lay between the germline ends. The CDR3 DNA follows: TGTGCCAGTAGTCCGCAAAGGGCGGGGGCGTACAATGAGCAGTTCTTC. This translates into CASSPQRAGAYNEQFF.

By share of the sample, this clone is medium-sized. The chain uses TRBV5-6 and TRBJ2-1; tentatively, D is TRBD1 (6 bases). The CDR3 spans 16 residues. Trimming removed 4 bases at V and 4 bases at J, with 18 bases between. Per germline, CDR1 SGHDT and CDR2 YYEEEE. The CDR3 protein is CASSARMDRFYNEQFF. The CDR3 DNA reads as TGTGCCAGCAGCGCTCGTATGGACAGATTTTACAATGAGCAGTTCTTC.

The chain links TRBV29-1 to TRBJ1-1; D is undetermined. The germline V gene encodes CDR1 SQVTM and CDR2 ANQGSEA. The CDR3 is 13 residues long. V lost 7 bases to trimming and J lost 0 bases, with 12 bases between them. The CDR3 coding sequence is TGCAGCGCCATCAGGCAAGTGAACACTGAAGCTTTCTTT. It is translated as CSAIRQVNTEAFF.

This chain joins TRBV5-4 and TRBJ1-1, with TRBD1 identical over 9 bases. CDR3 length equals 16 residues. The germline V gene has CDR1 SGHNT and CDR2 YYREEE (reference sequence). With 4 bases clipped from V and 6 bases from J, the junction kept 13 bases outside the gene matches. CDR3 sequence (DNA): TGTGCCAGCAGCGCTCCTCCGGGGACAGGGTATTCTGAAGCTTTCTTT. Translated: CASSAPPGTGYSEAFF.

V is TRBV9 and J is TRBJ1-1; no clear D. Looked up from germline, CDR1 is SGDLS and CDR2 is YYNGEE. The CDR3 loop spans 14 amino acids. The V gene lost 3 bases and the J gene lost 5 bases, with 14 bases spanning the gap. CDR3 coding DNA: TGTGCCAGCAGCGACCGGACGGAGGGAACTGAAGCTTTCTTT. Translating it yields CASSDRTEGTEAFF.

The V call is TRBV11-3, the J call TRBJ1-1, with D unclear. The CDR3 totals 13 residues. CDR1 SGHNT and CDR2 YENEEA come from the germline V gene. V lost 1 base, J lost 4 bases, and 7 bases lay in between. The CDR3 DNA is TGTGCCAGCAGCTTAGGTGGGGTCACTGAAGCTTTCTTT. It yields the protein CASSLGGVTEAFF.

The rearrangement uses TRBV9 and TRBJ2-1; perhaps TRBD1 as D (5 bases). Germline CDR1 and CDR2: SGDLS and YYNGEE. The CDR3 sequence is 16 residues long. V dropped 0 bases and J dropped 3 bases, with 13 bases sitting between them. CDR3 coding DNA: TGTGCCAGCAGCGTAGCGGCAGGGATAGGCTACAATGAGCAGTTCTTC. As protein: CASSVAAGIGYNEQFF. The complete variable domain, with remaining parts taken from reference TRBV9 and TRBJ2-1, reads DSGVTQTPKHLITATGQRVTLRCSPRSGDLSVYWYQQSLDQGLQFLIQYYNGEERAKGNILERFSAQQFPDLHSELNLSSLELGDSALYFCASSVAAGIGYNEQFFGPGTRLTVL.

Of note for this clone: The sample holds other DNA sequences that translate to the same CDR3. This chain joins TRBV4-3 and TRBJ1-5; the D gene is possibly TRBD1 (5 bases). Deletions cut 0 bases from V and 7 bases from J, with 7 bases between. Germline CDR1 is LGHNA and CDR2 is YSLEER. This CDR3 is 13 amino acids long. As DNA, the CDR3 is TGCGCCAGCAGCCAAGACGGGGGACAGCCCCAGCATTTT. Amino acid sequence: CASSQDGGQPQHF.

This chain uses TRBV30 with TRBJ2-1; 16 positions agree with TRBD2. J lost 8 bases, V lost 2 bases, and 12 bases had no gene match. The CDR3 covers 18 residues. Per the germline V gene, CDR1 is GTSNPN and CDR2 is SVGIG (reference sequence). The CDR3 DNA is TGTGCCTGGAGTAGGCTCAGGGGGACTAGCGGGGGGGTCGATGAGCAGTTCTTC. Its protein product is CAWSRLRGTSGGVDEQFF.

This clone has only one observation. CDR3 sequence: CAILAGGRNEQFF. In DNA, the CDR3 is TGTGCCATTCTAGCGGGAGGGAGAAATGAGCAGTTCTTC. The rearrangement joins TRBV10-3 to TRBJ2-1; 12 bases map to TRBD2. There are 13 residues in the CDR3. CDR1 is ENHRY, CDR2 SYGVKD, per germline. Germline trimming cut 9 bases from V and 7 bases from J; bases unmatched to any gene: 4.

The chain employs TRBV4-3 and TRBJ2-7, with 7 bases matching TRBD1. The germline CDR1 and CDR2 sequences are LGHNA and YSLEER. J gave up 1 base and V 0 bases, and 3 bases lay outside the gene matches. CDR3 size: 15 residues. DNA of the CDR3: TGCGCCAGCAGCCAAGATGCAGGGGGTTCCTACGAGCAGTACTTC. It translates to CASSQDAGGSYEQYF.

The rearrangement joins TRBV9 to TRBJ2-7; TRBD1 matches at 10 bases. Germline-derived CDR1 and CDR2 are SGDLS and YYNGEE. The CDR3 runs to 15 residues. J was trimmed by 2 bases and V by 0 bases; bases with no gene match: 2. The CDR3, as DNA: TGTGCCAGCAGCGTAGGGGGACAGGGGACCTACGAGCAGTACTTC. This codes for CASSVGGQGTYEQYF.

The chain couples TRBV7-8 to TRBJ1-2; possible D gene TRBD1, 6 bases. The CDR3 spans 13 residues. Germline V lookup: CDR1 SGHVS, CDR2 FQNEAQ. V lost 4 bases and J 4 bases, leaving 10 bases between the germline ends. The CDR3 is CASSSRDIYGYTF. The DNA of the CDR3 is TGTGCCAGCAGCTCCCGGGACATCTATGGCTACACCTTC.

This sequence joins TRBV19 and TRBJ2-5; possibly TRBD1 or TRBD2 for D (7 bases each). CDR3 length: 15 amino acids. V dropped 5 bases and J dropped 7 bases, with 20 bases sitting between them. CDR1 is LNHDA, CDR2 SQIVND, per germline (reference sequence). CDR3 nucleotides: TGTGCCAGTAGTCCCAGGGGGGGGAAGGAAGGGACCCAGTACTTC. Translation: CASSPRGGKEGTQYF. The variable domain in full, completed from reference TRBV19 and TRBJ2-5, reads DGGITQSPKYLFRKEGQNVTLSCEQNLNHDAMYWYRQDPGQGLRLIYYSQIVNDFQKGDIAEGYSVSREKKESFPLTVTSAQKNPTAFYLCASSPRGGKEGTQYFGPGTRLLVL.

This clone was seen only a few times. Here the CDR3 reads CAQQTGWGYEQYF. The CDR3 bases are TGTGCCCAACAGACAGGTTGGGGCTACGAGCAGTACTTC. This chain uses TRBV30 with TRBJ2-7, with a weak D call TRBD1 (6 bases). Trimming removed 8 bases from V and 3 bases from J, with 17 bases in between. The CDR3 is made up of 13 amino acids. In germline, CDR1 is GTSNPN, CDR2 SVGIG (reference sequence).

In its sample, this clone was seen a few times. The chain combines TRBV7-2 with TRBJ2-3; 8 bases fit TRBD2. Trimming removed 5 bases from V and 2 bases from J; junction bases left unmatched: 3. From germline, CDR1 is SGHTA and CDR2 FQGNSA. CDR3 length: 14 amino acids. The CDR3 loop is CASSPGLATDTQYF. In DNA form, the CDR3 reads TGTGCCAGCAGCCCAGGACTAGCCACAGATACGCAGTATTTT.